Listed below are T cell receptor beta chains from one sample, sequenced in a study of cytomegalovirus exposure and HLA in healthy donors. Using immunoSEQ multiplex PCR, the repertoire was profiled, and TCRdb retains in-frame clones only, with some absent. The table lists about 130,000 clones, roughly nine tenths of them singletons, with about 1% in the top ten. Sequencing input: PBMCs. The source is a woman aged 18-29 years in good health and CMV-seronegative. Each CDR3 is given with its conserved first and last residue. A D gene is named only where the DNA matches it firmly. Size is stated for part of the rows, as once, few or many counts, or as a class when the clone is expanded.

v_gene: TRBV2
abundance: .
j_gene: TRBJ1-5
d_gene: TRBD1
CDR3nt: TGTGCCACCCAACAGGGGGCCGAAGATCAGCCCCAGCATTTT
CDR3aa: CATQQGAEDQPQHF

v_gene: TRBV7-8
abundance: few
j_gene: TRBJ1-1
d_gene: TRBD1
CDR3nt: TGTGCCAGCAGCTTCCTTGGACAGGGGGCCGCTGAAGCTTTCTTT
CDR3aa: CASSFLGQGAAEAFF

v_gene: TRBV19
abundance: few
j_gene: TRBJ1-4
d_gene: TRBD1
CDR3nt: TGTGCCAGTAGTTCTCCGGGACAGGGGGCGGAAAAACTGTTTTTT
CDR3aa: CASSSPGQGAEKLFF

v_gene: TRBV15
abundance: .
j_gene: TRBJ2-2
d_gene: .
CDR3nt: TGTGCCACCAGCAGATGGGCAGATCAAACCGGGGAGCTGTTTTTT
CDR3aa: CATSRWADQTGELFF

v_gene: TRBV28
abundance: .
j_gene: TRBJ1-2
d_gene: .
CDR3nt: TGTGCCAGCAGTTCCCCGAGCGGGGACTACTATGGCTACACCTTC
CDR3aa: CASSSPSGDYYGYTF

v_gene: TRBV2
abundance: .
j_gene: TRBJ2-1
d_gene: .
CDR3nt: TGTGCCAGCAGTGGGGCGGGAAGTGAGCAGTTCTTC
CDR3aa: CASSGAGSEQFF

v_gene: TRBV29-1
abundance: .
j_gene: TRBJ2-6
d_gene: TRBD1
CDR3nt: TGCAGCGTTGGACAGGGTAGCTCTGGGGCCAACGTCCTGACTTTC
CDR3aa: CSVGQGSSGANVLTF

v_gene: TRBV6-1
abundance: few
j_gene: TRBJ2-7
d_gene: TRBD2
CDR3nt: TGTGCCACCCGGTCGGGCGGGAGGAAAACCTACGAGCAGTACTTC
CDR3aa: CATRSGGRKTYEQYF

v_gene: TRBV7-6
abundance: .
j_gene: TRBJ2-5
d_gene: .
CDR3nt: TGTGCCAGCAGCTCCTCCCAAGAGACCCAGTACTTC
CDR3aa: CASSSSQETQYF

v_gene: TRBV29-1
abundance: .
j_gene: TRBJ2-1
d_gene: TRBD2
CDR3nt: TGCAGCGTCCTCCGGGGGGGACGGAATGAGCAGTTCTTC
CDR3aa: CSVLRGGRNEQFF

v_gene: TRBV28
abundance: .
j_gene: TRBJ1-4
d_gene: .
CDR3nt: TGTGCCAGCAGCCCTAGTTGGTCCGCAACTAATGAAAAACTGTTTTTT
CDR3aa: CASSPSWSATNEKLFF

v_gene: TRBV27
abundance: .
j_gene: TRBJ2-7
d_gene: .
CDR3nt: TGTGCCAGCGGGGGGGGCCCCTACGAGCAGTACTTC
CDR3aa: CASGGGPYEQYF

v_gene: TRBV5-1
abundance: .
j_gene: TRBJ2-2
d_gene: .
CDR3nt: TGCGCCAGCAGCCCCCTCGTCGCCGGGGAGCTGTTTTTT
CDR3aa: CASSPLVAGELFF

v_gene: TRBV5-8
abundance: .
j_gene: TRBJ2-5
d_gene: .
CDR3nt: TGTGCCAGCAGCTTGGGGCGAGGGTCTCGAACACAAGAGACCCAGTACTTC
CDR3aa: CASSLGRGSRTQETQYF

v_gene: TRBV28
abundance: .
j_gene: TRBJ1-5
d_gene: .
CDR3nt: TGTGCCAGCAAAAGGGAAGCGGGCAATCAGCCCCAGCATTTT
CDR3aa: CASKREAGNQPQHF

v_gene: TRBV7-9
abundance: .
j_gene: TRBJ1-4
d_gene: .
CDR3nt: TGTGCCAGCAGCCGACAACAAGGCGAAAAACTGTTTTTT
CDR3aa: CASSRQQGEKLFF

v_gene: TRBV9
abundance: .
j_gene: TRBJ1-2
d_gene: .
CDR3nt: TGTGCCAGCAGCACACGGGACAACTGGGACTATGGCTACACCTTC
CDR3aa: CASSTRDNWDYGYTF

v_gene: TRBV28
abundance: .
j_gene: TRBJ2-7
d_gene: .
CDR3nt: TGTGCCACCAAACAGGACACCTACGAGCAGTACTTC
CDR3aa: CATKQDTYEQYF

v_gene: TRBV11-2
abundance: once
j_gene: TRBJ2-7
d_gene: TRBD1
CDR3nt: TGTGCCAGCAGCCCCAACAGGGGGAACTACGAGCAGTACTTC
CDR3aa: CASSPNRGNYEQYF

v_gene: TRBV2
abundance: .
j_gene: TRBJ1-1
d_gene: .
CDR3nt: TGTGCCAGCAGTGAAGCCCAGCAAATCGGCGGTGCTTTCTTT
CDR3aa: CASSEAQQIGGAFF

v_gene: TRBV10-1
abundance: .
j_gene: TRBJ2-3
d_gene: .
CDR3nt: TGCGCCAGCAGGAGTGGGCTCGGCACAGATACGCAGTATTTT
CDR3aa: CASRSGLGTDTQYF

v_gene: TRBV28
abundance: .
j_gene: TRBJ1-5
d_gene: .
CDR3nt: TGTGCCAGCAGTTTAGATGGGCTAAAACAGCCCCAGCATTTT
CDR3aa: CASSLDGLKQPQHF

v_gene: TRBV19
abundance: .
j_gene: TRBJ2-2
d_gene: .
CDR3nt: TGTGCCAGTAGTATAATTCTCACCGGGGAGCTGTTTTTT
CDR3aa: CASSIILTGELFF

v_gene: TRBV6-4
abundance: .
j_gene: TRBJ2-1
d_gene: TRBD2
CDR3nt: TGTGCCAGCAGTCCAACTAGCGGGAGTGGGAATGAGCAGTTCTTC
CDR3aa: CASSPTSGSGNEQFF

v_gene: TRBV28
abundance: .
j_gene: TRBJ2-7
d_gene: .
CDR3nt: TGTGCCAGCCTCGGGACTCTCTCCTACGAGCAGTACTTC
CDR3aa: CASLGTLSYEQYF

v_gene: TRBV7-2
abundance: .
j_gene: TRBJ1-5
d_gene: .
CDR3nt: TGTGCCAGCAGCTGGGGCCCCGATCAGCCCCAGCATTTT
CDR3aa: CASSWGPDQPQHF

v_gene: TRBV27
abundance: few
j_gene: TRBJ1-3
d_gene: .
CDR3nt: TGTGCCAGCAGTGAAACGGGCTCTGGAAACACCATATATTTT
CDR3aa: CASSETGSGNTIYF

v_gene: TRBV18
abundance: .
j_gene: TRBJ2-1
d_gene: TRBD1
CDR3nt: TGTGCCAGCTCACCGGGACAGGGGTACAATGAGCAGTTCTTC
CDR3aa: CASSPGQGYNEQFF

v_gene: TRBV28
abundance: .
j_gene: TRBJ1-2
d_gene: .
CDR3nt: TGTGCCAGCAGTTTTTTACAGATCTTAAACTATGGCTACACCTTC
CDR3aa: CASSFLQILNYGYTF

v_gene: TRBV19
abundance: .
j_gene: TRBJ1-2
d_gene: .
CDR3nt: TGTGCCAGCCGGGATTATGGCTACACCTTC
CDR3aa: CASRDYGYTF

v_gene: TRBV11-2
abundance: .
j_gene: TRBJ1-2
d_gene: .
CDR3nt: TGTGCCAGCAGCTTAGGGGGACTGAGCTATGGCTACACCTTC
CDR3aa: CASSLGGLSYGYTF

v_gene: TRBV27
abundance: .
j_gene: TRBJ1-1
d_gene: .
CDR3nt: TGTGCCAGCAGTTTCGCAGGGGAAGGCACTGAAGCTTTCTTT
CDR3aa: CASSFAGEGTEAFF

v_gene: TRBV5-1
abundance: .
j_gene: TRBJ2-7
d_gene: TRBD2
CDR3nt: TGCGCCAGCAGCTTGGAGCTAGCGGCAACCTACGAGCAGTACTTC
CDR3aa: CASSLELAATYEQYF

v_gene: TRBV27
abundance: .
j_gene: TRBJ2-1
d_gene: TRBD1
CDR3nt: TGTGCCAGCAGGTGGACAGGGGGATCGTACAATGAGCAGTTCTTC
CDR3aa: CASRWTGGSYNEQFF

v_gene: TRBV9
abundance: .
j_gene: TRBJ2-1
d_gene: .
CDR3nt: TGTGCCAGCAGCGCAGATTACTCCCGGGACTCCTCGAATGAGCAGTTCTTC
CDR3aa: CASSADYSRDSSNEQFF

v_gene: TRBV13
abundance: .
j_gene: TRBJ1-2
d_gene: .
CDR3nt: TGTGCCAGCAGCTTAGAGGGAGGCGGGATATATGGCTACACCTTC
CDR3aa: CASSLEGGGIYGYTF

v_gene: TRBV30
abundance: .
j_gene: TRBJ1-2
d_gene: TRBD1
CDR3nt: TGTGCCTGGAGTGTAATAGGGACAGGGAGGCGCGGCTACACCTTC
CDR3aa: CAWSVIGTGRRGYTF

v_gene: TRBV29-1
abundance: .
j_gene: TRBJ1-1
d_gene: .
CDR3nt: TGCAGCGTTGAAGTTAGGGGAATGTTTTCCACTGAAGCTTTCTTT
CDR3aa: CSVEVRGMFSTEAFF

v_gene: TRBV30
abundance: .
j_gene: TRBJ2-3
d_gene: .
CDR3nt: TGTGCCTGGAGTTGGGGTGGAGGAAACACAGATACGCAGTATTTT
CDR3aa: CAWSWGGGNTDTQYF

v_gene: TRBV6-5
abundance: .
j_gene: TRBJ2-5
d_gene: .
CDR3nt: TGTGCCAGCAGTTGGGGGGACTTTCAAGAGACCCAGTACTTC
CDR3aa: CASSWGDFQETQYF

v_gene: TRBV2
abundance: .
j_gene: TRBJ2-1
d_gene: .
CDR3nt: TGTGCCAGCAGTCGACAGGACCACAATGAGCAGTTCTTC
CDR3aa: CASSRQDHNEQFF

v_gene: TRBV6-5
abundance: .
j_gene: TRBJ1-2
d_gene: TRBD1
CDR3nt: TGTGCCAGCTCGTGGGACAGGATTACTAACTATGGCTACACCTTC
CDR3aa: CASSWDRITNYGYTF

v_gene: TRBV6-4
abundance: .
j_gene: TRBJ2-7
d_gene: .
CDR3nt: TGTGCCAGCAGTGACCCTCAGCCCCCGACCGGGTTCTACGAGCAGTACTTC
CDR3aa: CASSDPQPPTGFYEQYF

v_gene: TRBV28
abundance: .
j_gene: TRBJ1-1
d_gene: TRBD1
CDR3nt: TGTGCCAGCAGTGACGGGACAGGAATCGCGAACACTGAAGCTTTCTTT
CDR3aa: CASSDGTGIANTEAFF